Below, one T cell receptor beta chain is given with its context. In its sample, this clone was seen once. Its binding antigen is unknown. Base quality data are lacking; no much larger clone is found one base away. The sample belongs to a study of blood T cell repertoires in COVID-19 (dated by TCRdb to the early 2020s). For the study in its entirety: Collaborator samples came from the United States, Italy and Spain and covered acute and convalescent phases of COVID-19. The material from the prospective study consisted of cDNA or gDNA derived from T cells, B-cell-depleted T cells, or PBMCs. The dataset comprised deeply sampled blood TCRbeta repertoires from subjects exposed to, actively infected with, or recovered from COVID-19. The repertoires were released in a freely available public database meant as a resource for research on the immune response to SARS-CoV-2. Samples came from the ongoing ImmuneRACE study (first 160 participants) plus 1,254 subjects from 6 global collaborators. Sample metadata almost always included a de-identified subject ID, COVID-19 status, age in years and sex. Where available, HLA class I and class II types were taken from metadata supplied by the sample provider and were not determined by assay-based typing. What the authors observed across the whole study: How much clinical and demographic metadata was included differed by source and by participant, and the metadata was provided uncurated.

The immunoSEQ Assay, a bias-controlled multiplex PCR, was used to amplify TCRbeta CDR3 regions from genomic DNA. The original pipeline was this. The number of nucleated cells in each sample was estimated by amplification of reference gene primers within the assay. To quantify the absolute abundance of each unique TCRbeta CDR3 rearrangement, sequence reads were collapsed and filtered. Productive Simpson clonality was computed per sample as the square root of Simpson's diversity index over productive rearrangements. TCRdb took this table from immuneACCESS and kept in-frame rearrangements with V and J called. Such tables lack part of the clones; where checked against another copy, unresolved V genes explain under half of the gap, and the rest is unexplained. Clonal size and the V and J genes are those of that table, whereas D and trimming came from the DNA. Within this sample are about 220,000 clones, with roughly four fifths of them counted one time only. The ten largest make up 3% to 4% of the sample.

The CDR3 runs 15 amino acids, cysteine and phenylalanine included. The read is trimmed to its CDR3 DNA, 45 bases read in frame from base 1. V is shortened by 0 bases, J by 5 bases, and the region joining them spans 10 bases. Per the germline V gene, LGHNA is the CDR1 and YSLEER is the CDR2. In the prospective study, participants were 18 to 89 years old, resided in about two dozen geographic areas of the United States, and were enrolled through a virtual design. In the prospective study, cohorts were assigned on the basis of participant-reported clinical history obtained from a screening survey and a study questionnaire. For ImmuneRACE Cohort 3, a participant was defined as recovered based on two consecutive negative NP/OP PCR tests, clearance by a healthcare professional, or resolution of symptoms. Mobile phlebotomists in the prospective study collected whole blood, serum and a nasopharyngeal or oropharyngeal swab from every participant. Prospective study participants could optionally give additional blood draws and questionnaires over an approximately 2-month period. Prospective study blood samples were shipped either frozen or at room temperature before DNA extraction.

Sequenced: PBMCs or T cells enriched from blood (not recorded which). The chain is made from TRBV4-3 and TRBJ1-4, with no D gene named confidently. The TCR was taken from a woman aged 60-75 years who had recovered from COVID-19. The DNA is TGCGCCAGCAGCCAAGACGGAGCAAACAATGAAAAACTGTTTTTT. It codes for CASSQDGANNEKLFF.